This T cell receptor beta chain was recovered during a study of CD8 T cells in Susac syndrome. V gave up 3 bases and J gave up 7 bases; unmatched junction bases: 14. CDR1 and CDR2 from the germline V gene are GTSNPN and SVGIG (reference sequence). The CDR3 has 15 residues. The T cells that were sequenced for TCR beta were CD8+ and CD4+ cells from blood. The CD8+ and CD4+ T cells were isolated magnetically using a negative isolation approach, whereas the TEMRA cells were enriched by FACS. When the RNA was reverse transcribed, random hexamers were used with an input of about 0.45 to 1 ug. Coverage of TCR beta CDR3 amplification by immunoSEQ multiplex PCR extended to 54 Vbeta and 13 Jbeta. TCRdb called the immunoSEQ multiplex PCR reads again in MiXCR, with one record for every CDR3 protein. The data show about 210,000 distinct CDR3 sequences, around 93% seen once.

The TCR comes from a human donor with Susac syndrome. This chain links TRBV30 with TRBJ2-5; 7 bases map to TRBD1. Sequencing was performed on CD4+ T cells from PBMCs. The CDR3 nucleotides read TGTGCCTGGAGCTACCGGGACAGCGCTATCGGGACCCAGTACTTC. Translating it yields CAWSYRDSAIGTQYF. Drawing the rest from reference TRBV30 and TRBJ2-5, the complete variable domain is SQTIHQWPATLVQPVGSPLSLECTVEGTSNPNLYWYRQAAGRGLQLLFYSVGIGQISSEVPQNLSASRPQDRQFILSSKKLLLSDSGFYLCAWSYRDSAIGTQYFGPGTRLLVL.